The clone carrying this T cell receptor beta chain is a singleton in its sample. The CDR3 length is 13 residues. V was trimmed by 5 bases and J by 1 base, leaving 8 bases between them. Germline lookup yields CDR1 PRHDT and CDR2 FYEKMQ (reference sequence). As processed by the authors: Estimates of nucleated cell counts were drawn from the amplification of reference gene primers. The method was immunoSEQ multiplex PCR; TCRdb's version includes in-frame clones alone and lacks a portion of them. For V, J and clone size, that table is used; D and trimming come from the DNA. The repertoire has hundreds of thousands of clones, around 84% of them found once; the top ten carry approximately 6%. This specimen belongs to a study of blood T cell repertoires in COVID-19. Study-wide background: Spain, Italy and the United States supplied samples that represented acute and convalescent COVID-19. In each case, the material was cDNA or gDNA derived from T cells, B-cell-depleted T cells, or PBMCs.

The genes are TRBV13 and TRBJ1-2; D is perhaps TRBD1 (5 bases). The source material was peripheral blood. This TCR came from a man older than 75 with acute or convalescent COVID-19. The CDR3 region is CASSRQLNYGYTF. CDR3 in DNA: TGTGCCAGCAGCCGACAGCTTAACTATGGCTACACCTTC.